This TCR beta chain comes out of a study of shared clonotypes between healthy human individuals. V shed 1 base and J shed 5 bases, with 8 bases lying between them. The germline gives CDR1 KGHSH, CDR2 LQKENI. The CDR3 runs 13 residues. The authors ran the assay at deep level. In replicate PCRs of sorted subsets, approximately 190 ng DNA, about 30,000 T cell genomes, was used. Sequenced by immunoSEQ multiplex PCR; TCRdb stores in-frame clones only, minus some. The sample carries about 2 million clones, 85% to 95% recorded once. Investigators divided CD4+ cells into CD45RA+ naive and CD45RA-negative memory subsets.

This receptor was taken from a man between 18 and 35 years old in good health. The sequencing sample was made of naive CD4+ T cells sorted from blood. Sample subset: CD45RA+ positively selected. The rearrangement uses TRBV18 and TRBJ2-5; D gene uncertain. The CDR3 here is CASSPRRVETQYF. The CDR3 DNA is TGTGCCAGCTCACCACGGCGAGTGGAGACCCAGTACTTC.